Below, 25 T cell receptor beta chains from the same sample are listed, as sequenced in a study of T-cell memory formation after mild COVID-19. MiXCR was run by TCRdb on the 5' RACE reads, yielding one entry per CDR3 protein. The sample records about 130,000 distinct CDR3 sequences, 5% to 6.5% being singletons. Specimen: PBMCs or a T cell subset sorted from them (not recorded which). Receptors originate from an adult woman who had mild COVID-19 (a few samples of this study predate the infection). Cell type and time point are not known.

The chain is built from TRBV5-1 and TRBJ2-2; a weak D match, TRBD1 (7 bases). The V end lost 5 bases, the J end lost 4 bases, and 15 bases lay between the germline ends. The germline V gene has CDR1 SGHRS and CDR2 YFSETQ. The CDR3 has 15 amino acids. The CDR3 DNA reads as TGCGCCAGCAGTCCAGGGGGGACGAGCACCGGGGAGCTGTTTTTT. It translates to CASSPGGTSTGELFF.

The CDR3 loop is CASSLSPLAVTTDTQYF. The CDR3 DNA reads TGCGCCAGCAGCCTTTCCCCACTAGCGGTGACCACAGATACGCAGTATTTT. The rearrangement links TRBV5-1 to TRBJ2-3; 8 positions match TRBD2. The junction had 12 bases not matched to a gene; V was cut back by 4 bases and J by 2 bases. Germline V gene lookup returns CDR1 SGHRS and CDR2 YFSETQ. The CDR3 extends over 17 amino acids.

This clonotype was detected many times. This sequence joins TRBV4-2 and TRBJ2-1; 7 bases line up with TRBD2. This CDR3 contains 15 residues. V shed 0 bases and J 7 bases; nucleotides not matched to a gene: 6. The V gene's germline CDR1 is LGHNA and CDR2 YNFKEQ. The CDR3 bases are TGTGCCAGCAGCCAAGAGGGAGGGCCGAGGAATGAGCAGTTCTTC. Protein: CASSQEGGPRNEQFF.

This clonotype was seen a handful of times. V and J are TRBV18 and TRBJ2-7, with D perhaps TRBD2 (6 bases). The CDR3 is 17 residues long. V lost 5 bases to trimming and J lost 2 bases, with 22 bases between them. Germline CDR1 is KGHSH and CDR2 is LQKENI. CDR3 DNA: TGTGCCAGCTCAGGTTCGGCGGGGAAGCCCCTAACCTACGAGCAGTACTTC. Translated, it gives CASSGSAGKPLTYEQYF. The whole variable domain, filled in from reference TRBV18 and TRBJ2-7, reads NAGVMQNPRHLVRRRGQEARLRCSPMKGHSHVYWYRQLPEEGLKFMVYLQKENIIDESGMPKERFSAEFPKEGPSILRIQQVVRGDSAAYFCASSGSAGKPLTYEQYFGPGTRLTVT.

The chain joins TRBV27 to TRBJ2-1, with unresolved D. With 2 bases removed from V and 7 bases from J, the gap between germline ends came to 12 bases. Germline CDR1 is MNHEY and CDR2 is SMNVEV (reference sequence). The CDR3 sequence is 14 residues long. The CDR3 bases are TGTGCCAGCAGTTTAGGCCGTGGCAGTAATGAGCAGTTCTTC. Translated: CASSLGRGSNEQFF.

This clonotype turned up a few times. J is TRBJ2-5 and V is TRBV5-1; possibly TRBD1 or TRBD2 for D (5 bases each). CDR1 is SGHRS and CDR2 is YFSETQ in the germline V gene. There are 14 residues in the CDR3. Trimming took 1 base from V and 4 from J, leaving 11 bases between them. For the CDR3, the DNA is TGCGCCAGCAGCTTGAAGGTCGGGGCAGAGACCCAGTACTTC. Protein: CASSLKVGAETQYF. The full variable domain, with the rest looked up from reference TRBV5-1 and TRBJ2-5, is KAGVTQTPRYLIKTRGQQVTLSCSPISGHRSVSWYQQTPGQGLQFLFEYFSETQRNKGNFPGRFSGRQFSNSRSEMNVSTLELGDSALYLCASSLKVGAETQYFGPGTRLLVL.

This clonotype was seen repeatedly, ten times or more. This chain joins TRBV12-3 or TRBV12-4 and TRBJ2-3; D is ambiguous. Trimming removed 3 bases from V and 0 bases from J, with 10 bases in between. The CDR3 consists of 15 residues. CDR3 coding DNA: TGTGCCAGCAGTTTGGGATATACTAGCACAGATACGCAGTATTTT. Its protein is CASSLGYTSTDTQYF.

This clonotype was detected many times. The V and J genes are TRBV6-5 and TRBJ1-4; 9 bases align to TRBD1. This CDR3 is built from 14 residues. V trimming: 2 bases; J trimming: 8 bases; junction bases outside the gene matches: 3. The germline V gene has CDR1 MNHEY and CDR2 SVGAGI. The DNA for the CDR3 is TGTGCCAGCAGTTACGGGACAGGGAGGGAAAAACTGTTTTTT. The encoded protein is CASSYGTGREKLFF.

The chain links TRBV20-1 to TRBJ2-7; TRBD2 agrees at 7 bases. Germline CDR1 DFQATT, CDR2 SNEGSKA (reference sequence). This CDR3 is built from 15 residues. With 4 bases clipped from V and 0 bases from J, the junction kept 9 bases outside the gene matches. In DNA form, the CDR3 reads TGCAGTGCTACCCAAACTAGCGACAGCTCCTACGAGCAGTACTTC. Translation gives CSATQTSDSSYEQYF.

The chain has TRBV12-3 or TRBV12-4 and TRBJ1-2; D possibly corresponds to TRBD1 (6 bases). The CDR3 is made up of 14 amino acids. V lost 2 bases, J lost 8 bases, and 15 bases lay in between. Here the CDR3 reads CASSLWAGEQGYTF. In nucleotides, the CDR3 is TGTGCCAGCAGTTTATGGGCAGGGGAGCAGGGCTACACCTTC.

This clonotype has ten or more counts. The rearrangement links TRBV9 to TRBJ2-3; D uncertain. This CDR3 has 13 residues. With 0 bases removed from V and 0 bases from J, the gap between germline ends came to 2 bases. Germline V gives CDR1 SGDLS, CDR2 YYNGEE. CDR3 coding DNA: TGTGCCAGCAGCGTAGTTAGCACAGATACGCAGTATTTT. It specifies CASSVVSTDTQYF.

In DNA form, the CDR3 reads TGTGCCAGCGCTACCCCGGATACCTACGAGCAGTACTTC. It is translated as CASATPDTYEQYF. The J gene is TRBJ2-7, the V gene TRBV12-3 or TRBV12-4; D call uncertain. The length of the CDR3 is 13 residues. V was pared by 8 bases and J by 2 bases, with 13 bases between.

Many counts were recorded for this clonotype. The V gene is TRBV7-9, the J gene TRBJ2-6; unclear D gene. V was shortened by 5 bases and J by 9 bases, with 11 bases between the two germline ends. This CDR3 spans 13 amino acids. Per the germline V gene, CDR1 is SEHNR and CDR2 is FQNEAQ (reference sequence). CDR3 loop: CASSKSGFNVLTF. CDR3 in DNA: TGTGCCAGCAGCAAAAGTGGGTTCAACGTCCTGACTTTC.

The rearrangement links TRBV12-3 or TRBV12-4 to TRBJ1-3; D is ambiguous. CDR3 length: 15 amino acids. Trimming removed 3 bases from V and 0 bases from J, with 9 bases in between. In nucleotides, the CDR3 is TGTGCCAGCAGTTTGGGGTCTGGCTCTGGAAACACCATATATTTT. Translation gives CASSLGSGSGNTIYF.

The CDR3 sequence is CASSGTVLNTEAFF. The CDR3 bases are TGTGCCAGCAGTGGGACAGTTTTGAACACTGAAGCTTTCTTT. The V gene is TRBV25-1, the J gene TRBJ1-1; D might be TRBD1 (6 bases). V was shortened by 4 bases and J by 0 bases, with 9 bases between the two germline ends. The CDR3 is 14 residues long. Per the germline V gene, CDR1 is MGHDK and CDR2 is SYGVNS. Together with reference TRBV25-1 and TRBJ1-1, the CDR3 gives the full variable domain: EADIYQTPRYLVIGTGKKITLECSQTMGHDKMYWYQQDPGMELHLIHYSYGVNSTEKGDLSSESTVSRIRTEHFPLTLESARPSHTSQYLCASSGTVLNTEAFFGQGTRLTVV.

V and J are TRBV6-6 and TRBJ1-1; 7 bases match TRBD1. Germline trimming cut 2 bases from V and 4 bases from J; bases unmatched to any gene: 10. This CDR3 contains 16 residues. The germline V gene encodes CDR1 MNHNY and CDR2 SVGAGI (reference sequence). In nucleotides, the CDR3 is TGTGCCAGCAGTTACGCCGAATGGACAGGAAGCACTGAAGCTTTCTTT. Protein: CASSYAEWTGSTEAFF.

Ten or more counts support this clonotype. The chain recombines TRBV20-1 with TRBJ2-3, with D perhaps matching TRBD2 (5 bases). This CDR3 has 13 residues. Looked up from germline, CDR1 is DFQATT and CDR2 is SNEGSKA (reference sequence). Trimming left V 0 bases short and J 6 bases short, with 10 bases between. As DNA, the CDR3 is TGCAGTGCTAGAGAGACGGGGTCGGATACGCAGTATTTT. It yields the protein CSARETGSDTQYF.

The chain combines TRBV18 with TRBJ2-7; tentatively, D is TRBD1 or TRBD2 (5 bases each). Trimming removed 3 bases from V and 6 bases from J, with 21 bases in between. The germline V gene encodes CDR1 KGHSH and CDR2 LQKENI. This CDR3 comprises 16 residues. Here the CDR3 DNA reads TGTGCCAGCTCACCCACCACCCTCCAGGGCGGAGGCGAGCAGTACTTC. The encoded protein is CASSPTTLQGGGEQYF.

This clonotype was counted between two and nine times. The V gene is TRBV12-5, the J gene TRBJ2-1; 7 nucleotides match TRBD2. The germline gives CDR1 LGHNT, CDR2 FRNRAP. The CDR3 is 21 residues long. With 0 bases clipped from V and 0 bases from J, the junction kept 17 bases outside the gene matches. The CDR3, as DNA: TGTGCTAGTGGTTTGGTCGGGCGGGGGATCGATGCGGGGAGCTCCTACAATGAGCAGTTCTTC. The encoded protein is CASGLVGRGIDAGSSYNEQFF.

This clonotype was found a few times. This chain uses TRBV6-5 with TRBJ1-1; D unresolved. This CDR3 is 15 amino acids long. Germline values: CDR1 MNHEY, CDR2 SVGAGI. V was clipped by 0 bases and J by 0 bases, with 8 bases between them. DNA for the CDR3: TGTGCCAGCAGTTACTCGAGGCGGGTGAACACTGAAGCTTTCTTT. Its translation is CASSYSRRVNTEAFF.

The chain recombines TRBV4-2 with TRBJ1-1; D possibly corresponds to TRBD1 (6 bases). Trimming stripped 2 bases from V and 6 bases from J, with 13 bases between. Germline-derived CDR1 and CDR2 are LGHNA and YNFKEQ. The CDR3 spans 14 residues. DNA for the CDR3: TGTGCCAGCAGCCAAACAGGGTCGGGGGCTGAAGCTTTCTTT. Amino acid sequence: CASSQTGSGAEAFF.

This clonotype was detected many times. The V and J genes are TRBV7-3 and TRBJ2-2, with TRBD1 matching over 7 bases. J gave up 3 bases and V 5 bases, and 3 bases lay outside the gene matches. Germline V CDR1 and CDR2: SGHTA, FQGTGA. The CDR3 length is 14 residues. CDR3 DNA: TGTGCCAGCAGCGAGGGACAGCACACCGGGGAGCTGTTTTTT. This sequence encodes CASSEGQHTGELFF.

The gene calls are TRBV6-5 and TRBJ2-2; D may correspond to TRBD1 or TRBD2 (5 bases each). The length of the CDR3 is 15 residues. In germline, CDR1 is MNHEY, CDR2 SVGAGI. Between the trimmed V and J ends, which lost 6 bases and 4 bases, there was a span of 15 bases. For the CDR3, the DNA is TGTGCCAGCAGACGGGGACGGTCGATCACCGGGGAGCTGTTTTTT. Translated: CASRRGRSITGELFF.

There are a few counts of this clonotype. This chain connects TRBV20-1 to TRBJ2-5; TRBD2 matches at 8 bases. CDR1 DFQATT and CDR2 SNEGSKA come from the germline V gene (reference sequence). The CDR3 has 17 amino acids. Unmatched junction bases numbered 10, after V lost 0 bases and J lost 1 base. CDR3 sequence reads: CSARDTRSLAAQETQYF. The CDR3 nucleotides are TGCAGTGCTAGAGATACCCGGTCACTAGCGGCCCAAGAGACCCAGTACTTC.

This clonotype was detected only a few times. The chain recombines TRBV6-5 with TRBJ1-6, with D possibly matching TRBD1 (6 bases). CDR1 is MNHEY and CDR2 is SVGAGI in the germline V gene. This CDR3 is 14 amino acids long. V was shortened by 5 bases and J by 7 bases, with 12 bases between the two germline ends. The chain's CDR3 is CASSPGTRNSPLHF. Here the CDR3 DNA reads TGTGCCAGCAGTCCCGGGACAAGAAATTCACCCCTCCACTTT.